Sequencing of this T cell receptor (beta chain) was carried out in a study of cytomegalovirus exposure and HLA in healthy donors. Healthy bone marrow donors made up the donor group. The germline V gene encodes CDR1 LGHNA and CDR2 YSLEER. The CDR3 runs 16 residues. V dropped 0 bases and J dropped 1 base, with 12 bases sitting between them. Primers for the PCR totalled 60 Vbeta and 13 Jbeta. Assay: immunoSEQ multiplex PCR; the TCRdb copy retains only in-frame clones and omits some. The table shows over 100,000 clones, with 60% to 80% occurring only once. Sequencing was performed on PBMCs. This receptor was identified in a man aged 60 to 75 in good health and CMV-seropositive. This chain links TRBV4-3 with TRBJ2-5; D might be TRBD2 (7 bases). This CDR3 is CASSQDLAGAQETQYF. The CDR3 coding sequence is TGCGCCAGCAGCCAAGATCTCGCGGGGGCCCAAGAGACCCAGTACTTC.